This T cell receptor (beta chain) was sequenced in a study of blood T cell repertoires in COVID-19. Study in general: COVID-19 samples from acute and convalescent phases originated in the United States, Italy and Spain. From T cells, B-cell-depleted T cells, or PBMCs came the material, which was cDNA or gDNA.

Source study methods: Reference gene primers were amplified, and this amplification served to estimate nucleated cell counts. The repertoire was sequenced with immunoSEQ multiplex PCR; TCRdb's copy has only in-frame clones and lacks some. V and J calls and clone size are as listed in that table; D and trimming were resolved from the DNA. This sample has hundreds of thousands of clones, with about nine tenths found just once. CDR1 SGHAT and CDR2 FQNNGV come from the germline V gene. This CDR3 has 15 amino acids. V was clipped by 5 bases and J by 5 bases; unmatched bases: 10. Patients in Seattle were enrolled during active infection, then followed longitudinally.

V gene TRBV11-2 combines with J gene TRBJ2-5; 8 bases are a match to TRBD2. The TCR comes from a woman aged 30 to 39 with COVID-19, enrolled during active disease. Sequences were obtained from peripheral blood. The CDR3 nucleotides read TGTGCCAGCAGCGTCGAGAGCGGGAGTTCTGAGACCCAGTACTTC. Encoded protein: CASSVESGSSETQYF.